These 25 T cell receptor beta chains share one sample of origin, sequenced in a study of cytomegalovirus exposure and HLA in healthy donors (dated by TCRdb to about 2017). To prepare the library, the immunoSEQ multiplex PCR assay was applied. Imported from immuneACCESS, the table was reduced by TCRdb to in-frame sequences with V and J called. These copies leave out some clones; in studies compared against another copy, an unresolved V gene accounts for under half, and the cause of the remainder is not known. This sample holds more than 60,000 clones; 96% were observed only once. Clones ranked in the top ten supply 4.5% of the sample. The sample comprised PBMCs. The source of these receptors is a woman aged 18-29 years in good health and CMV-seropositive.

This CDR3 is CASSEGQGAISEQYF. Written as DNA, the CDR3 is TGTGCCAGCAGTGAAGGGCAGGGGGCGATCAGCGAGCAGTACTTC. The chain links TRBV2 to TRBJ2-7; 8 bases are shared with TRBD1. Trimming removed 1 base from V and 6 bases from J; junction bases left unmatched: 8. This CDR3 has 15 residues. CDR1 and CDR2 from the germline V gene are SNHLY and FYNNEI.

V and J are TRBV7-6 and TRBJ2-5, with D perhaps matching TRBD1 (6 bases). Germline CDR1 SGHVS, CDR2 FNYEAQ. CDR3 length: 15 residues. The germline V and J ends were trimmed by 0 bases and 4 bases, with 12 bases remaining between them. The CDR3 loop is CASSLAGARIETQYF. The CDR3 DNA reads as TGTGCCAGCAGCTTAGCGGGGGCTCGGATAGAGACCCAGTACTTC.

The rearrangement joins TRBV10-3 to TRBJ2-1; 10 positions agree with TRBD2. The CDR3 is 17 amino acids. Germline CDR1 and CDR2: ENHRY and SYGVKD. The V gene end was trimmed by 4 bases and the J gene end by 3 bases; junction bases not matched to a gene: 9. CDR3: CAISAIIAGGRYNEQFF. The CDR3 coding sequence is TGTGCCATCAGTGCCATCATAGCGGGAGGCCGCTACAATGAGCAGTTCTTC.

The rearrangement uses TRBV5-4 and TRBJ2-7; no definite D call. Trimming cost V 4 bases and J 5 bases, with 7 bases left between them. Per germline, CDR1 SGHNT and CDR2 YYREEE (reference sequence). The CDR3 totals 11 residues. In DNA, the CDR3 is TGTGCCAGCAGCCGAAACAACGAGCAGTACTTC. This encodes CASSRNNEQYF. Together with reference TRBV5-4 and TRBJ2-7, the CDR3 gives the full variable domain: ETGVTQSPTHLIKTRGQQVTLRCSSQSGHNTVSWYQQALGQGPQFIFQYYREEENGRGNFPPRFSGLQFPNYSSELNVNALELDDSALYLCASSRNNEQYFGPGTRLTVT.

The chain employs TRBV18 and TRBJ2-3, with 7 bases aligning to TRBD2. J was trimmed by 2 bases and V by 2 bases; bases with no gene match: 4. Germline V gives CDR1 KGHSH, CDR2 LQKENI. The CDR3 has 15 residues. CDR3: CASSPASGSTDTQYF. The CDR3 bases are TGTGCCAGCTCACCAGCTAGCGGATCCACAGATACGCAGTATTTT.

V is TRBV5-6 and J is TRBJ2-5; D not resolved. Germline-derived CDR1 and CDR2 are SGHDT and YYEEEE. The CDR3 covers 13 residues. Trimming pared 0 bases from V and 8 bases from J, leaving 11 bases between. This CDR3 is CASSLGRGGTQYF. In DNA form, the CDR3 reads TGTGCCAGCAGCTTGGGACGCGGCGGTACCCAGTACTTC.

The rearrangement joins TRBV11-3 to TRBJ2-7, with TRBD1 matching 9 bases. This CDR3 region has 13 residues. Germline CDR1 is SGHNT and CDR2 is YENEEA. After removal of 7 bases from V and 6 bases from J, the junction contained 7 bases not matched to a gene. The CDR3 region has the DNA TGTGCCAGCAAGGGACAGGGCGACTCCGAGCAGTACTTC. Translating gives CASKGQGDSEQYF.

The genes are TRBV15 and TRBJ2-7; possibly TRBD1 for D (5 bases). There are 14 residues in the CDR3. V was trimmed by 3 bases and J by 3 bases, leaving 12 bases between them. Germline assignment: CDR1 LNHNV and CDR2 YYDKDF (reference sequence). The CDR3 reads CATSRGGDSYEQYF. In DNA form, the CDR3 reads TGTGCCACCAGCAGGGGCGGAGACAGCTACGAGCAGTACTTC.

V is TRBV27 and J is TRBJ2-3; a weak D match, TRBD1 (6 bases). V dropped 3 bases and J dropped 1 base, with 8 bases sitting between them. CDR1 is MNHEY, CDR2 SMNVEV, per germline (reference sequence). This CDR3 contains 14 residues. The CDR3 DNA is TGTGCCAGCAGTTTCGGACAGCGCACAGATACGCAGTATTTT. Protein product: CASSFGQRTDTQYF.

The chain links TRBV30 to TRBJ1-3, with TRBD1 matching over 7 bases. With V trimmed by 5 bases and J by 0 bases, 7 bases remained unmatched. In germline, CDR1 is GTSNPN, CDR2 SVGIG (reference sequence). The CDR3 runs 15 residues. CDR3 bases: TGTGCCTGGCGGAGGCGGGACAGCTCTGGAAACACCATATATTTT. This translates into CAWRRRDSSGNTIYF.

The chain employs TRBV7-6 and TRBJ2-3; TRBD1 matches 7 bases. Germline loops: CDR1 SGHVS, CDR2 FNYEAQ. The CDR3 length is 15 residues. The ends lost 3 bases at V and 2 bases at J; junction bases unmatched: 5. The CDR3 loop reads CASSLGTAATDTQYF. Here the CDR3 DNA reads TGTGCCAGCAGCTTGGGGACAGCGGCCACAGATACGCAGTATTTT.

The chain couples TRBV21-1 to TRBJ2-1; TRBD1, as called in the table, went unchecked against the DNA. TRBV21-1 is noted as a pseudogene. The CDR3 loop spans 15 amino acids. Here the CDR3 reads CASSKGSRSYNEQFF. The CDR3 DNA sequence: TGTGCCAGCAGCAAAGGGTCCAGGTCCTACAATGAGCAGTTCTTC.

The V gene is TRBV9, the J gene TRBJ1-3; no firm D call. The length of the CDR3 is 15 residues. The V end was cut by 3 bases, the J end by 0 bases, with 10 bases between. Germline CDR1 SGDLS, CDR2 YYNGEE. CDR3 sequence: CASSASDISGNTIYF. DNA for the CDR3: TGTGCCAGCAGCGCCAGCGATATCTCTGGAAACACCATATATTTT.

V gene TRBV7-2 combines with J gene TRBJ2-7; 7 positions match TRBD1. There are 14 residues in the CDR3. From germline, CDR1 is SGHTA and CDR2 FQGNSA. J was trimmed by 3 bases and V by 5 bases; bases with no gene match: 7. The CDR3 loop is CASSIGQENYEQYF. The CDR3 DNA follows: TGTGCCAGCAGCATAGGACAGGAGAACTACGAGCAGTACTTC.

The chain is built from TRBV7-8 and TRBJ2-1, with TRBD2 matching over 16 bases. There are 18 residues in the CDR3. Germline-derived CDR1 and CDR2 are SGHVS and FQNEAQ. The V and J ends lost 5 bases and 7 bases, in that order; junction bases with no gene match: 11. This chain's CDR3 is CASSPGLAGGRFSNEQFF. The CDR3 bases are TGTGCCAGCAGCCCGGGACTAGCGGGAGGGCGGTTCAGTAATGAGCAGTTCTTC.

The V call is TRBV19, the J call TRBJ2-1; possible D gene TRBD2, 6 bases. Germline lookup yields CDR1 LNHDA and CDR2 SQIVND (reference sequence). V gave up 9 bases and J gave up 0 bases, with 6 bases separating them. CDR3 length: 12 residues. CDR3 nucleotide sequence: TGTGCCAGCGGGAGCTCCTACAATGAGCAGTTCTTC. Encoded protein: CASGSSYNEQFF.

The chain recombines TRBV18 with TRBJ1-1; the D gene is possibly TRBD1 (6 bases). CDR1 and CDR2 (germline): KGHSH, LQKENI. The CDR3 is 18 residues long. V gave up 4 bases and J gave up 5 bases, with 26 bases separating them. The CDR3: CASSLRPPDEGVGTEAFF. Written as DNA, the CDR3 is TGTGCCAGCTCACTAAGGCCCCCCGACGAGGGGGTAGGGACTGAAGCTTTCTTT.

The J gene is TRBJ2-1, the V gene TRBV27; 8 nucleotides match TRBD2. V shed 1 base, J shed 2 bases, and the junction held 4 bases outside the gene matches. Germline values: CDR1 MNHEY, CDR2 SMNVEV (reference sequence). The length of the CDR3 is 16 residues. CDR3 nucleotide sequence: TGTGCCAGCAGTTTATGGGGACTAGGGGCCTACAATGAGCAGTTCTTC. Residues: CASSLWGLGAYNEQFF.

As to this clone: Germline and junction disagree at one end, which may indicate a read error. V is TRBV2 and J is TRBJ1-2, with a tentative D call TRBD1 (6 bases). Per the germline V gene, CDR1 is SNHLY and CDR2 is FYNNEI. This CDR3 has 14 residues. CDR3 amino acids: CASSEGGVQGIYTF. Written as DNA, the CDR3 is TGTGCCAGCAGCGAAGGGGGAGTCCAAGGTATCTACACCTTC.

The V and J genes are TRBV15 and TRBJ2-3; D call uncertain. V lost 1 base to trimming and J lost 2 bases, with 13 bases between them. CDR1 LNHNV and CDR2 YYDKDF come from the germline V gene (reference sequence). The length of the CDR3 is 16 residues. CDR3 amino acids: CATSRVVGWVTDTQYF. In DNA form, the CDR3 reads TGTGCCACCAGCAGAGTAGTCGGGTGGGTCACAGATACGCAGTATTTT.

This chain connects TRBV11-3 to TRBJ2-1; TRBD2 matches 9 bases. V was pared by 5 bases and J by 2 bases, with 4 bases of the junction left unmatched. The V gene's germline CDR1 is SGHNT and CDR2 YENEEA. The CDR3 runs 15 residues. CDR3 in DNA: TGTGCCAGCAGCCCTAGCGGGGTTCCCTACAATGAGCAGTTCTTC. This encodes CASSPSGVPYNEQFF.

The J gene is TRBJ2-5, the V gene TRBV30, with unresolved D. This CDR3 is 13 amino acids long. In germline, CDR1 is GTSNPN, CDR2 SVGIG (reference sequence). V lost 1 base, J lost 5 bases, and 11 bases lay in between. Written as DNA, the CDR3 is TGTGCCTGGAGTGGATCCTTCGGGGAGACCCAGTACTTC. Amino acids: CAWSGSFGETQYF.

V gene TRBV7-4 combines with J gene TRBJ2-7; tentatively, D is TRBD2 (5 bases). In germline, CDR1 is SGHVT, CDR2 SQSDAQ. This CDR3 is built from 16 residues. Trimming cost V 5 bases and J 4 bases, with 21 bases left between them. CDR3 in amino acids: CASSPCLRLQSYEQYF. The CDR3, as DNA: TGTGCCAGCAGCCCCTGTCTTAGACTACAATCATACGAGCAGTACTTC.

The CDR3 DNA reads TGCAGCGTTCTTTGGCCAGGGCGCAATCAGCCCCAGCATTTT. Its translation is CSVLWPGRNQPQHF. The chain uses TRBV29-1 and TRBJ1-5, with TRBD1 as a possible D gene (5 bases). The germline CDR1 and CDR2 sequences are SQVTM and ANQGSEA. CDR3 length: 14 amino acids. V was clipped by 5 bases and J by 2 bases, with 13 bases between them. The complete variable domain, with remaining parts taken from reference TRBV29-1 and TRBJ1-5, reads SAVISQKPSRDICQRGTSLTIQCQVDSQVTMMFWYRQQPGQSLTLIATANQGSEATYESGFVIDKFPISRPNLTFSTLTVSNMSPEDSSIYLCSVLWPGRNQPQHFGDGTRLSIL.

This chain uses TRBV5-5 with TRBJ2-1; D is uncertain. The CDR3 sequence is 15 residues long. V lost 4 bases and J 0 bases, leaving 11 bases between the germline ends. Germline-derived CDR1 and CDR2 are SGHKS and YYEKEE (reference sequence). Here the CDR3 reads CASSLISISYNEQFF. The CDR3 DNA reads as TGTGCCAGCAGCCTAATAAGTATCTCCTACAATGAGCAGTTCTTC. Using reference TRBV5-5 and TRBJ2-1 for the parts outside the CDR3, the full variable domain is DAGVTQSPTHLIKTRGQQVTLRCSPISGHKSVSWYQQVLGQGPQFIFQYYEKEERGRGNFPDRFSARQFPNYSSELNVNALLLGDSALYLCASSLISISYNEQFFGPGTRLTVL.